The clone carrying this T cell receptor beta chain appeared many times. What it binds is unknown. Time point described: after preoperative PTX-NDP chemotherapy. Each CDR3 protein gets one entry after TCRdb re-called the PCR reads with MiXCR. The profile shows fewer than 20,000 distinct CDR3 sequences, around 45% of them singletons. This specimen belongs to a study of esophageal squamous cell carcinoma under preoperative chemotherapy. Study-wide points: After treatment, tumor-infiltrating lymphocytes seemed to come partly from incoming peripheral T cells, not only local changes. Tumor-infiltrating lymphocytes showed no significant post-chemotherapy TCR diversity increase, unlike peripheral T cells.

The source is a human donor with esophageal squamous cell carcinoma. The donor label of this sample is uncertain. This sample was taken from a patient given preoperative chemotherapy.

For the CDR3, the DNA is TGTGCCAGCAGCCCGGAGAACGAGCAGTTCTTC. Protein: CASSPENEQFF. V gene TRBV12-3 or TRBV12-4 combines with J gene TRBJ2-1, with D unresolved. The CDR3 runs 11 residues. V shed 6 bases and J shed 10 bases, with 10 bases lying between them.